This note documents a single T cell receptor (beta chain) sequence. This sample was included in a study of blood T cell repertoires in COVID-19. Across the whole study: The origin of the acute and convalescent COVID-19 samples was the United States, Italy and Spain. PBMCs, B-cell-depleted T cells, or T cells provided the cDNA or gDNA that made up the material.

V shed 4 bases and J shed 5 bases, with 14 bases lying between them. Germline loops: CDR1 SGHTA, CDR2 FQGNSA. The CDR3 runs to 14 residues. In the original workflow: Estimation of nucleated cell counts was performed using reference gene primer amplification. Profiled with immunoSEQ multiplex PCR; TCRdb holds only in-frame clones, not every one. That table supplies the V and J calls and clone size; D and trimming were determined from the DNA. The sample lists about 190,000 clones, about 85% seen once, with around 20% in the top ten. The gene calls are TRBV7-2 and TRBJ2-5; D is possibly TRBD1 (6 bases). The receptor was derived from a human donor in a cohort sampled during active COVID-19. What was sequenced was peripheral blood. The CDR3 sequence is CASSSERTAETQYF. As DNA, the CDR3 is TGTGCCAGCAGCTCCGAACGGACAGCGGAGACCCAGTACTTC.